This T cell receptor beta chain is drawn from a study of cytomegalovirus exposure and HLA in healthy donors. PCR used 60 Vbeta primers and 13 Jbeta primers. Only in-frame clones appear in the TCRdb table, and some are missing; sequencing was by immunoSEQ multiplex PCR. This repertoire comprises just over 150,000 clones; its ten largest clones make up roughly 2%. CDR1 is MNHEY and CDR2 is SMNVEV in the germline V gene (reference sequence). The CDR3 has 14 residues. Trimming took 1 base from V and 5 from J, leaving 12 bases between them. This clonotype was obtained from a man between 25 and 39 years old in good health and CMV-seronegative. The J gene is TRBJ2-7, the V gene TRBV27; D unclear. What was sequenced was PBMCs. The CDR3 is CASSLWANIDEQYF. The DNA for the CDR3 is TGTGCCAGCAGTTTATGGGCCAACATAGACGAGCAGTACTTC.